This TCR beta chain was sequenced in a study of T cells in Graves' hyperthyroidism and ophthalmopathy. There were TCR beta CDR3 regions amplified from RNA transcripts. RT-PCR in the first round (using the HTBI primer set) targeted the TCR CDR3. MiXCR, applied by TCRdb to the multiplex PCR reads, yields one record per CDR3 protein. Of around 350,000 distinct CDR3 sequences in the sample, about 19% were seen once. This CDR3 has 13 amino acids. Trimming took 7 bases from V and 3 from J, leaving 12 bases between them. The study's findings and limits: A median 6.5 months before onset, the model predicted ophthalmopathy.

This clonotype was seen ten or more times. What it binds is unknown. This rearrangement joins TRBV12-3 or TRBV12-4 to TRBJ1-1; D remains unclear. The TCR sequence derives from a woman between 18 and 30 years old with Graves' hyperthyroidism. The sample consisted of blood. The CDR3 region has the DNA TGTGCCAGCACCCTAGGTGTGCACACTGAAGCTTTCTTT. It yields the protein CASTLGVHTEAFF.